This T cell receptor beta chain was documented in a study of T cells expressing NK-cell markers. Study-wide points: Roughly six donors carried dominant NKG2C+ clonotypes that made up 1.0-7.0% of their CD8+ T cells.

No DNA is given; TCRdb re-called the 5' RACE reads and lists each CDR3 protein once. This repertoire comprises 200,000 to 300,000 distinct CDR3 sequences; its ten largest clones make up about 4%. Comments on this clonotype: What it recognizes is unknown.

CDR3 length: 16 amino acids. The sample was blood T cells: a sorted CD56 or NKG2C T cell subset, CD4+ or CD8+ T cells, or bulk PBMC T cells (not recorded which). The source of this sequence is a woman aged 18 to 75 in good health. The chain recombines TRBV12-3 or TRBV12-4 with TRBJ1-5; TCRdb's assignment of TRBD1 cannot be checked, as there is no DNA. Here the CDR3 reads CASSWRQGRSNQPQHF.